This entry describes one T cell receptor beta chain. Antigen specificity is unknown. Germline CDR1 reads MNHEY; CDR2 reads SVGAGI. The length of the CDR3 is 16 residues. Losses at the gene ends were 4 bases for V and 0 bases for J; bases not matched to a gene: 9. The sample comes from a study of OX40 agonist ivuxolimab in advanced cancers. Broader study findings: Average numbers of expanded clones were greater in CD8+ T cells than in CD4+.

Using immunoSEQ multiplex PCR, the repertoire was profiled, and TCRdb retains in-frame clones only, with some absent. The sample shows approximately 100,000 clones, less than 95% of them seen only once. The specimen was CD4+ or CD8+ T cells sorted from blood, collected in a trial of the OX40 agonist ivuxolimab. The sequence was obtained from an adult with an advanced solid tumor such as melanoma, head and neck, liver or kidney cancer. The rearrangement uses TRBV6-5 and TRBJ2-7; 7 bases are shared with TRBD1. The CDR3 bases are TGTGCCAGCAGTTTCTCCGGGACAGTCAGCTCCTACGAGCAGTACTTC. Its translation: CASSFSGTVSSYEQYF.